This T cell receptor (beta chain) was identified during a study of human versus mouse CDR3 diversity and MHC coevolution. Overall study findings and caveats: iCHAO1 estimated the human TCR beta repertoire at 1.6 million or so clonotypes.

Sequenced by immunoSEQ multiplex PCR; TCRdb stores in-frame clones only, minus some. This table holds around 59,000 clones, around 94% found once. About this clone: Its antigen is currently unknown.

Germline V gene lookup returns CDR1 SEHNR and CDR2 FQNEAQ (reference sequence). This CDR3 has 13 amino acids. The J segment lost 9 bases and the V segment lost 3 bases, leaving 6 bases of the junction unmatched. The sequence derives from a person in their sixties or seventies in good health. Input material: naive CD4+ T cells from blood. Subset noted: CD45RO-negative CD62L-positive naive CD4 T cells. This chain joins TRBV7-9 and TRBJ1-2; TRBD1 matches 8 bases. The CDR3 DNA is TGTGCCAGCAGCTTGGCCGACAGGGGAAGCTACACCTTC. It specifies CASSLADRGSYTF.